The 27 T cell receptor beta chains listed next were all sequenced from one sample in a study of Graves' ophthalmopathy and Graves' hyperthyroidism. Amplification of TCR beta CDR3 regions used RNA transcripts. The library came from an HTBI-primed first-round RT-PCR and a second-round multiplex PCR. TCRdb reprocessed the multiplex PCR reads with MiXCR, giving one entry per CDR3 protein. The data hold hundreds of thousands of distinct CDR3 sequences, with 22% observed a single time. Sequenced: peripheral blood. All receptors come from a woman aged 18-29 years with stable Graves' hyperthyroidism. Some clones in this sample may be carry-over from other donors' samples.

This clonotype was seen a handful of times. The rearrangement joins TRBV18 to TRBJ1-2; TRBD1 agrees at 9 bases. Germline CDR1 KGHSH, CDR2 LQKENI. The CDR3 extends over 15 amino acids. V dropped 3 bases and J dropped 5; count of bases not matched to a gene: 7. The CDR3, as DNA: TGTGCCAGCTCACCCCGGGACAGGGTCTGGTATGGCTACACCTTC. This sequence encodes CASSPRDRVWYGYTF.

Many counts were recorded for this clonotype. This CDR3 reads CSAQRVGYGYTF. The DNA of the CDR3 is TGCAGTGCGCAGAGGGTCGGCTATGGCTACACCTTC. V usage is TRBV20-1 and J usage is TRBJ1-2; D is ambiguous. CDR3 length equals 12 residues. V lost 6 bases and J 4 bases, leaving 12 bases between the germline ends. CDR1 and CDR2 from the germline V gene are DFQATT and SNEGSKA (reference sequence).

As concerns this clonotype: Possible read error: a much larger clone is one base away. Because the CDR3 is missing its conserved closing phenylalanine or tryptophan, this is likely a read error. This rearrangement joins TRBV27 to TRBJ2-2; 9 nucleotides align to TRBD2. Germline V gene sequence: CDR1 MNHEY, CDR2 SMNVEV (reference sequence). The CDR3 has 16 amino acids. The ends lost 2 bases at V and 7 bases at J; junction bases unmatched: 8. CDR3 protein: CASSLMAGGPYGELFV. In DNA, the CDR3 is TGTGCCAGCAGTTTAATGGCGGGAGGGCCGTACGGGGAGCTGTTTGTT.

This clonotype has only a few counts. This sequence joins TRBV6-1 and TRBJ1-1; D ambiguous. V was trimmed by 8 bases and J by 5 bases, leaving 18 bases between them. Looked up from germline, CDR1 is MNHNS and CDR2 is SASEGT. The CDR3 totals 14 residues. This CDR3 is CASALEGRVTEAFF. The CDR3, as DNA: TGTGCCAGCGCTTTGGAAGGGCGGGTTACTGAAGCTTTCTTT.

There are many counts of this clonotype. The chain uses TRBV12-5 and TRBJ2-7, with 7 bases lining up with TRBD1. This CDR3 has 16 residues. Germline CDR1 is LGHNT and CDR2 is FRNRAP. V shed 7 bases, J shed 1 base, and the junction held 13 bases outside the gene matches. The CDR3 region has the DNA TGTGCTAGTGCCAAGGGGGCAGGGATGGTTTCCTACGAGCAGTACTTC. Translating gives CASAKGAGMVSYEQYF.

The V and J genes are TRBV28 and TRBJ1-6, with D possibly TRBD1 on 6 matching bases. This CDR3 is 15 amino acids long. The germline CDR1 and CDR2 sequences are MDHEN and SYDVKM. V was pared by 8 bases and J by 10 bases, with 21 bases between. CDR3 in DNA: TGTGCCAGCCGTACAGGGAGAAGGGCGGGATCACCCCTCCACTTT. This codes for CASRTGRRAGSPLHF.

The genes are TRBV3-1 and TRBJ1-1; 7 bases agree with TRBD1. The CDR3 spans 13 residues. Germline loops: CDR1 LGHDT, CDR2 YNNKEL (reference sequence). Trimming removed 1 base from V and 5 bases from J; junction bases left unmatched: 1. The CDR3 DNA is TGTGCCAGCAGCCAAGCAGGGGGTACTGAAGCTTTCTTT. Amino acid sequence: CASSQAGGTEAFF.

This clonotype was counted at least ten times. This rearrangement joins TRBV5-1 to TRBJ1-1; 9 bases match TRBD1. CDR1 and CDR2 (germline): SGHRS, YFSETQ. V lost 4 bases to trimming and J lost 6 bases; unmatched junction nucleotides: 7. The CDR3 consists of 14 residues. DNA for the CDR3: TGCGCCAGCAGCCCCGGGACAGGGTGGCCTGAAGCTTTCTTT. Protein product: CASSPGTGWPEAFF.

In its sample, this clonotype was seen many times. The chain employs TRBV28 and TRBJ1-2; 12 bases agree with TRBD1. Per germline, CDR1 MDHEN and CDR2 SYDVKM. The CDR3 runs to 17 residues. Unmatched junction bases numbered 7, after V lost 3 bases and J lost 2 bases. The CDR3 coding sequence is TGTGCCAGCAGTTTCCCCTCCGGGACAGGGGGCAACTATGGCTACACCTTC. This encodes CASSFPSGTGGNYGYTF.

Only a few counts were recorded for this clonotype. The J gene is TRBJ1-2, the V gene TRBV12-3 or TRBV12-4; the D gene is possibly TRBD1 (5 bases). The V gene lost 3 bases and the J gene lost 9 bases, with 8 bases spanning the gap. This CDR3 region has 11 residues. In nucleotides, the CDR3 is TGTGCCAGCAGTTTGCAGGGTAGCTACACCTTC. It is translated as CASSLQGSYTF.

In this sample, this clonotype turned up many times. This may come from a read error, since a much larger clone is one base off. This rearrangement joins TRBV27 to TRBJ1-2, with 8 bases matching TRBD1. The CDR3 has 13 amino acids. Germline-derived CDR1 and CDR2 are MNHEY and SMNVEV (reference sequence). Germline trimming cut 5 bases from V and 3 bases from J; bases unmatched to any gene: 2. The CDR3 DNA reads TGTGCCAGCAGTATGACAGGGGACTATGGCTACACCTTC. Its translation is CASSMTGDYGYTF.

This clonotype was recorded at least ten times. The gene calls are TRBV24-1 and TRBJ2-7; TRBD1 aligns across 7 bases. Germline V gene data show CDR1 as KGHDR and CDR2 as SFDVKD. The CDR3 extends over 13 amino acids. V trimming: 9 bases; J trimming: 1 base; junction bases outside the gene matches: 5. The CDR3 loop is CATAGTDSYEQYF. CDR3 sequence (DNA): TGTGCCACCGCTGGGACAGATTCCTACGAGCAGTACTTC.

V and J are TRBV28 and TRBJ2-2; D unclear. CDR3 length: 12 amino acids. Germline V gene sequence: CDR1 MDHEN, CDR2 SYDVKM. V lost 6 bases and J 3 bases, leaving 5 bases between the germline ends. The CDR3 protein is CASRPDTGELFF. The CDR3 nucleotides read TGTGCCAGCAGACCGGACACCGGGGAGCTGTTTTTT. Variable domain in full (rest from reference TRBV28 and TRBJ2-2): DVKVTQSSRYLVKRTGEKVFLECVQDMDHENMFWYRQDPGLGLRLIYFSYDVKMKEKGDIPEGYSVSREKKERFSLILESASTNQTSMYLCASRPDTGELFFGEGSRLTVL.

This clonotype was observed many times. CDR3 nucleotides: TGTGCCAGCAGTGCGCAACAGGGGGGGGGCTACGAGCAGTACTTC. Translating it yields CASSAQQGGGYEQYF. This chain joins TRBV27 and TRBJ2-7; perhaps TRBD1 as D (8 bases). Trimming shortened V by 5 bases and J by 3 bases, and 17 bases separated the two germline ends. The V gene's germline CDR1 is MNHEY and CDR2 SMNVEV (reference sequence). The CDR3 covers 15 residues.

Notes on this clonotype: This may be a read error: a much more frequent sequence differs by one nucleotide. The gene calls are TRBV4-2 and TRBJ1-2; D call uncertain. The V and J ends lost 5 bases and 0 bases respectively, with 10 bases between them. Germline CDR1 and CDR2: LGHNA and YNFKEQ. The CDR3 spans 14 residues. The CDR3 loop reads CASSVGLANYGYTF. The CDR3 nucleotides are TGTGCCAGCAGCGTCGGATTAGCTAACTATGGCTACACCTTC.

V gene TRBV24-1 combines with J gene TRBJ1-5; the D is unclear. Germline V gives CDR1 KGHDR, CDR2 SFDVKD. V was cut by 4 bases and J by 6 bases, with 12 bases left in between. This CDR3 region has 14 residues. The CDR3 here is CATSDQDGSQPQHF. Written as DNA, the CDR3 is TGTGCCACCAGTGACCAGGACGGGTCTCAGCCCCAGCATTTT.

The sample holds a few counts of this clonotype. V gene TRBV27 combines with J gene TRBJ1-1; 9 bases fit TRBD1. Germline CDR1 is MNHEY and CDR2 is SMNVEV (reference sequence). Unmatched junction bases numbered 23, after V lost 8 bases and J lost 4 bases. This CDR3 is built from 19 residues. The CDR3 coding sequence is TGTGCCAGCCCCAAGAGGAAGGACAGGGGCCTTTGGGCGAGCACTGAAGCTTTCTTT. Its protein is CASPKRKDRGLWASTEAFF.

Ten or more counts support this clonotype. The chain uses TRBV6-5 and TRBJ2-7; D ambiguous. CDR3 length equals 14 residues. V lost 1 base and J lost 0, with 7 bases in between. Germline CDR1 is MNHEY and CDR2 is SVGAGI. CDR3 sequence: CASSYLGPSYEQYF. CDR3 DNA sequence: TGTGCCAGCAGTTACTTGGGCCCCTCCTACGAGCAGTACTTC.

The chain employs TRBV11-2 and TRBJ2-2; TRBD2 is a possible D gene (6 bases). Germline V CDR1 and CDR2: SGHAT, FQNNGV. The CDR3 runs to 16 residues. V was clipped by 2 bases and J by 1 base, with 11 bases between them. Here the CDR3 DNA reads TGTGCCAGCAGCTTATTTAGCGGAGGGAACACCGGGGAGCTGTTTTTT. This gives the protein CASSLFSGGNTGELFF.

This clonotype has ten or more counts. The chain has TRBV4-3 and TRBJ2-7; 9 nucleotides align to TRBD1. The V segment lost 3 bases and the J segment 0 bases; nucleotides outside the gene matches: 3. CDR1 is LGHNA, CDR2 YSLEER, per germline. The CDR3 spans 15 residues. CDR3 region: CASSQGGQGSYEQYF. CDR3 nucleotides: TGCGCCAGCAGCCAGGGGGGACAGGGCTCCTACGAGCAGTACTTC.

The gene calls are TRBV9 and TRBJ1-1; D unclear. Germline CDR1 is SGDLS and CDR2 is YYNGEE. Trimming shortened V by 0 bases and J by 0 bases, and 9 bases separated the two germline ends. This CDR3 region has 15 residues. The CDR3: CASSVATGMNTEAFF. The CDR3 DNA follows: TGTGCCAGCAGCGTAGCGACGGGCATGAACACTGAAGCTTTCTTT.

The chain is built from TRBV11-2 and TRBJ1-2; possibly TRBD1 for D (6 bases). V dropped 0 bases and J dropped 2 bases, with 13 bases sitting between them. The CDR3 contains 16 residues. The germline gives CDR1 SGHAT, CDR2 FQNNGV. CDR3 sequence reads: CASSLDYTGPNYGYTF. The CDR3 DNA is TGTGCCAGCAGCTTAGATTATACAGGGCCGAACTATGGCTACACCTTC. Based on the CDR3 plus reference TRBV11-2 and TRBJ1-2, the full variable domain is EAGVAQSPRYKIIEKRQSVAFWCNPISGHATLYWYQQILGQGPKLLIQFQNNGVVDDSQLPKDRFSAERLKGVDSTLKIQPAKLEDSAVYLCASSLDYTGPNYGYTFGSGTRLTVV.

This clonotype was seen repeatedly, ten times or more. The V and J genes are TRBV7-9 and TRBJ1-1; D unclear. Germline-derived CDR1 and CDR2 are SEHNR and FQNEAQ (reference sequence). CDR3 length equals 14 residues. The V and J ends lost 4 bases and 6 bases respectively, with 15 bases between them. For the CDR3, the DNA is TGTGCCAGCAGCTCGCCGGAGGGTACATCTGAAGCTTTCTTT. Amino acids: CASSSPEGTSEAFF.

The gene calls are TRBV6-1 and TRBJ1-1; 8 positions match TRBD1. Germline CDR1 is MNHNS and CDR2 is SASEGT. The CDR3 runs to 14 residues. V dropped 3 bases and J dropped 5; count of bases not matched to a gene: 5. The CDR3 here is CASSENRGRTEAFF. DNA of the CDR3: TGTGCCAGCAGTGAGAACAGGGGGAGGACTGAAGCTTTCTTT.

Ten or more counts support this clonotype. This chain connects TRBV28 to TRBJ2-5; a possible D gene is TRBD1 (5 bases). CDR3 length equals 15 residues. From germline, CDR1 is MDHEN and CDR2 SYDVKM. With 6 bases removed from V and 2 bases from J, the gap between germline ends came to 16 bases. Here the CDR3 reads CASSYQDTTQETQYF. CDR3 nucleotide sequence: TGTGCCAGCAGCTATCAGGACACCACACAAGAGACCCAGTACTTC.

This clonotype showed up many times. This chain uses TRBV13 with TRBJ1-1; 9 bases agree with TRBD1. This CDR3 has 14 residues. Germline CDR1 is PRHDT and CDR2 is FYEKMQ (reference sequence). V trimming: 5 bases; J trimming: 5 bases; junction bases outside the gene matches: 6. The DNA for the CDR3 is TGTGCCAGCAGCATGGGACAGGGCGAAACTGAAGCTTTCTTT. Protein: CASSMGQGETEAFF.

The chain links TRBV28 to TRBJ2-7, with 10 bases aligning to TRBD1. The CDR3 loop spans 15 amino acids. The germline V gene has CDR1 MDHEN and CDR2 SYDVKM. V was clipped by 7 bases and J by 4 bases; unmatched bases: 10. The CDR3 region has the DNA TGTGCCAGCACCAGTACCGGGACAGGGGATTACGAGCAGTACTTC. The encoded protein is CASTSTGTGDYEQYF. The whole variable domain, filled in from reference TRBV28 and TRBJ2-7, reads DVKVTQSSRYLVKRTGEKVFLECVQDMDHENMFWYRQDPGLGLRLIYFSYDVKMKEKGDIPEGYSVSREKKERFSLILESASTNQTSMYLCASTSTGTGDYEQYFGPGTRLTVT.